The rows below give T cell receptor beta chains drawn from one sample of a study of T cell responses to AZD1222 COVID-19 vaccine. Measured with immunoSEQ multiplex PCR; TCRdb has only the in-frame clones, and not every one. The data contain over 110,000 clones, about 93% of them singletons. Here the sequenced sample was peripheral blood, taken on day 0 of AZD1222 vaccination. Receptors originate from an adult in good health. Both conserved end residues are part of each CDR3. D genes are given only for firm matches. The listing skips clone size in some rows; elsewhere it reads once, few, many or a size class.

>NA|TRBV6-5|TRBD1|TRBJ2-1
CASSLPGQGYNEQFF
TGTGCCAGCAGTTTACCGGGACAGGGATACAATGAGCAGTTCTTC
>NA|TRBV11-2|NA|TRBJ2-7
CASSPMNGEQYF
TGTGCCAGCAGCCCCATGAACGGCGAGCAGTACTTC
>NA|TRBV5-1|NA|TRBJ2-1
CASSPTGYNEQFF
TGCGCCAGCAGCCCAACAGGGTACAATGAGCAGTTCTTC
>NA|TRBV11-2|NA|TRBJ1-4
CASSLAWGTTNEKLFF
TGTGCCAGCAGCTTAGCTTGGGGGACTACTAATGAAAAACTGTTTTTT
>NA|TRBV2|TRBD1|TRBJ1-2
CASSTRQGDYGYTF
TGTGCCAGCAGTACTCGACAGGGGGACTATGGCTACACCTTC
>NA|TRBV5-1|NA|TRBJ2-7
CASSSRVSVEQYF
TGCGCCAGCAGCTCCAGGGTCTCCGTCGAGCAGTACTTC
>NA|TRBV7-3|NA|TRBJ2-1
CASSLVGDEQFF
TGTGCCAGCAGCCTCGTAGGTGATGAGCAGTTCTTC
>NA|TRBV10-3|NA|TRBJ1-1
CATLPNTGSGNTEAFF
TGTGCCACGCTCCCGAACACAGGGTCGGGGAACACTGAAGCTTTCTTT
>NA|TRBV9|NA|TRBJ2-7
CASSPAEGGDYEQYF
TGTGCCAGCAGCCCGGCGGAAGGGGGGGACTACGAGCAGTACTTC
>NA|TRBV29-1|NA|TRBJ2-2
CSARVRVTGELFF
TGCAGCGCAAGAGTTCGGGTTACCGGGGAGCTGTTTTTT
>NA|TRBV5-4|NA|TRBJ1-4
CASSPGATNEKLFF
TGTGCCAGCAGCCCGGGGGCAACTAATGAAAAACTGTTTTTT
>NA|TRBV5-5|NA|TRBJ2-7
CASSSSRDEQYF
TGTGCCAGCAGCAGCAGCCGGGACGAGCAGTACTTC
>NA|TRBV11-2|NA|TRBJ2-3
CASSLKFSTDTQYF
TGTGCCAGCAGCCTGAAGTTTAGCACAGATACGCAGTATTTT
>NA|TRBV24-1|NA|TRBJ2-1
CATSETARNEQFF
TGTGCCACCAGTGAAACTGCTAGGAATGAGCAGTTCTTC
>NA|TRBV11-2|NA|TRBJ2-1
CASSLFGGSYNEQFF
TGTGCCAGCAGCTTATTCGGGGGCTCCTACAATGAGCAGTTCTTC
>NA|TRBV7-2|TRBD1|TRBJ1-2
CASSIKGAGDGYTF
TGTGCCAGCAGTATTAAGGGGGCCGGGGATGGCTACACCTTC
>NA|TRBV6-5|TRBD2|TRBJ2-7
CASSYGLAASYEQYF
TGTGCCAGCAGTTACGGACTAGCGGCCTCCTACGAGCAGTACTTC
>once|TRBV19|TRBD1|TRBJ1-2
CASSTDRGNYGYTF
TGTGCCAGTAGCACCGACAGGGGGAACTATGGCTACACCTTC
>NA|TRBV7-7|NA|TRBJ2-5
CASSPGTFQETQYF
TGTGCTAGCAGCCCCGGGACATTCCAAGAGACCCAGTACTTC
>NA|TRBV12-2|NA|TRBJ1-6
CASRLASWGGSYNSPLHF
TGTGCAAGTCGCTTAGCCTCTTGGGGGGGATCCTATAATTCACCCCTCCACTTT
>NA|TRBV5-6|NA|TRBJ2-1
CASSLVGPGHQFF
TGTGCCAGCAGCTTGGTGGGACCCGGACACCAGTTCTTC
>NA|TRBV9|NA|TRBJ1-3
CASSEDGRNTIYF
TGTGCCAGCAGCGAAGACGGACGAAACACCATATATTTT
>once|TRBV10-3|TRBD1|TRBJ2-4
CAISETTGLAKNIQYF
TGTGCCATCAGTGAGACGACAGGGCTAGCCAAAAACATTCAGTACTTC
>NA|TRBV10-3|NA|TRBJ2-1
CAISDRPGDLVGGEQFF
TGTGCCATCAGTGACCGTCCGGGAGACTTAGTTGGAGGTGAGCAGTTCTTC
>NA|TRBV9|TRBD2|TRBJ2-1
CASSVEGRAHEQFF
TGTGCCAGCAGCGTCGAGGGGAGGGCCCATGAGCAGTTCTTC
>NA|TRBV6-6|NA|TRBJ1-6
CASSPPNSPLHF
TGTGCCAGCAGTCCGCCTAATTCACCCCTCCACTTT
>NA|TRBV5-1|NA|TRBJ2-7
CASSLRQAYEQYF
TGCGCCAGCAGCTTGCGCCAGGCGTACGAGCAGTACTTC
>NA|TRBV7-2|TRBD1|TRBJ1-5
CASSLGQTYSNQPQHF
TGTGCCAGCAGCCTGGGACAGACTTATAGCAATCAGCCCCAGCATTTT
>NA|TRBV30|NA|TRBJ2-7
CAWSAPGPAEQYF
TGTGCCTGGAGTGCACCGGGACCAGCCGAGCAGTACTTC
>NA|TRBV5-4|TRBD2|TRBJ2-4
CASSYSGGLAKNIQYF
TGTGCCAGCAGTTATAGCGGGGGGTTGGCCAAAAACATTCAGTACTTC
>NA|TRBV6-5|NA|TRBJ1-6
CASSRQSLDSPLHF
TGTGCCAGCAGTCGACAGTCGTTAGATTCACCCCTCCACTTT
>NA|TRBV6-2/TRBV6-3|TRBD2|TRBJ2-1
CASSPGGHWVEQFF
TGTGCCAGCAGCCCGGGGGGGCATTGGGTTGAGCAGTTCTTC
>NA|TRBV5-1|NA|TRBJ1-4
CASSSKVGGELFF
TGCGCCAGCAGCTCCAAGGTAGGGGGAGAACTGTTTTTT
>NA|TRBV9|NA|TRBJ1-2
CASSVTLGGLGDSGYTF
TGTGCCAGCAGCGTAACCCTAGGAGGGCTGGGGGATAGTGGCTACACCTTC
>NA|TRBV16|TRBD1|TRBJ2-3
CASSPGQGGDTQYF
TGTGCCAGCAGCCCGGGACAGGGGGGAGATACGCAGTATTTT
>NA|TRBV27|TRBD1|TRBJ1-1
CASILRQGRTEAFF
TGTGCCAGCATACTGAGACAGGGGCGCACTGAAGCTTTCTTT
>once|TRBV3-1/TRBV3-2|TRBD2|TRBJ2-1
CASSQAGGSYNEQFF
TGTGCCAGCAGCCAAGCGGGAGGGTCCTACAATGAGCAGTTCTTC
>NA|TRBV11-3|NA|TRBJ2-1
CASSSRDSWDEQFF
TGTGCCAGCAGCTCCCGGGACTCCTGGGATGAGCAGTTCTTC
>NA|TRBV9|TRBD1|TRBJ1-2
CASSVAGGHDYGYTF
TGTGCCAGCAGCGTAGCAGGGGGCCATGACTATGGCTACACCTTC
>NA|TRBV3-1/TRBV3-2|NA|TRBJ1-3
CASSHLRGTGNTIYF
TGTGCCAGCAGCCACCTTCGGGGAACTGGAAACACCATATATTTT
>NA|TRBV7-2|NA|TRBJ1-5
CASSLTLEPQHF
TGTGCCAGCAGCTTAACCCTCGAGCCCCAGCATTTT
>NA|TRBV5-6|NA|TRBJ2-1
CASSLPRRNLLNEQFF
TGTGCCAGCAGCTTGCCACGACGGAATCTTTTGAATGAGCAGTTCTTC